These 32 T cell receptor beta chains originate from one sample sequenced in a study of T cell responses to AZD1222 COVID-19 vaccine. Sequencing was performed with immunoSEQ multiplex PCR; in TCRdb, only in-frame clones are kept and a portion is missing. Of 95,000 to 100,000 clones listed, approximately 84% are singletons. This material consisted of peripheral blood, taken on day 0 of AZD1222 vaccination. These receptors were taken from an adult in good health.

This clone was observed once. The gene calls are TRBV19 and TRBJ2-2; a possible D gene is TRBD1 (5 bases). CDR1 and CDR2 (germline): LNHDA, SQIVND (reference sequence). V lost 3 bases, J lost 4 bases, and 9 bases lay in between. This CDR3 has 14 amino acids. The CDR3 spells CASSIDSFTGELFF. CDR3 nucleotide sequence: TGTGCCAGTAGTATCGACAGTTTCACCGGGGAGCTGTTTTTT.

This CDR3 reads CASSPPFGGSYEQYF. CDR3 DNA sequence: TGTGCCAGCTCACCTCCCTTCGGCGGTTCCTACGAGCAGTACTTC. The rearrangement uses TRBV18 and TRBJ2-7, with D uncertain. This CDR3 comprises 15 residues. Germline V gene lookup returns CDR1 KGHSH and CDR2 LQKENI. Trimming shortened V by 3 bases and J by 1 base, and 13 bases separated the two germline ends.

V gene TRBV5-1 combines with J gene TRBJ1-6, with D maybe TRBD1 (6 bases). Trimming pared 0 bases from V and 0 bases from J, leaving 10 bases between. The CDR3 runs 17 residues. Germline V gene lookup returns CDR1 SGHRS and CDR2 YFSETQ. The CDR3 DNA follows: TGCGCCAGCAGCTTGGGGCAGGGGAGCTCCTATAATTCACCCCTCCACTTT. Translated, it gives CASSLGQGSSYNSPLHF.

This clone showed up just once. The chain carries TRBV2 and TRBJ2-5, with 7 bases lining up with TRBD1. In germline, CDR1 is SNHLY, CDR2 FYNNEI. The CDR3 loop spans 13 amino acids. Trimming removed 7 bases from V and 1 base from J; junction bases left unmatched: 3. CDR3: CASKGQTQETQYF. CDR3 nucleotides: TGTGCCAGCAAGGGACAGACCCAAGAGACCCAGTACTTC.

The gene calls are TRBV30 and TRBJ1-5; 8 bases fit TRBD1. The CDR3 runs to 15 residues. The germline V gene encodes CDR1 GTSNPN and CDR2 SVGIG (reference sequence). With 3 bases clipped from V and 3 bases from J, the junction kept 7 bases outside the gene matches. DNA of the CDR3: TGTGCCTGGAGGCTCAGGGGGCGAGACAATCAGCCCCAGCATTTT. It is translated as CAWRLRGRDNQPQHF.

The genes are TRBV11-2 and TRBJ1-2, with a tentative D call TRBD1 (5 bases). V was pared by 0 bases and J by 9 bases, with 11 bases between. The germline V gene has CDR1 SGHAT and CDR2 FQNNGV. This CDR3 spans 13 amino acids. CDR3 DNA: TGTGCCAGCAGCTTAGATCAGGGTCCCAGCTACACCTTC. Its protein is CASSLDQGPSYTF.

V gene TRBV5-1 combines with J gene TRBJ2-3, with D possibly called TRBD1 or TRBD2 (5 bases each). The CDR3 totals 15 residues. Looked up from germline, CDR1 is SGHRS and CDR2 is YFSETQ. V lost 3 bases, J lost 2 bases, and 13 bases lay in between. CDR3 DNA: TGCGCCAGCAGCTCGCTAGGGGACCTCACAGATACGCAGTATTTT. Protein product: CASSSLGDLTDTQYF. Full variable domain (remainder filled in from reference TRBV5-1 and TRBJ2-3): KAGVTQTPRYLIKTRGQQVTLSCSPISGHRSVSWYQQTPGQGLQFLFEYFSETQRNKGNFPGRFSGRQFSNSRSEMNVSTLELGDSALYLCASSSLGDLTDTQYFGPGTRLTVL.

The chain uses TRBV20-1 and TRBJ1-4; D uncertain. This CDR3 region has 11 residues. The germline V and J ends were trimmed by 3 bases and 8 bases, with 7 bases remaining between them. Germline V gene lookup returns CDR1 DFQATT and CDR2 SNEGSKA (reference sequence). CDR3 sequence reads: CSARGHEKLFF. DNA for the CDR3: TGCAGTGCTAGGGGTCACGAAAAACTGTTTTTT.

V and J are TRBV6-4 and TRBJ2-6, with D uncertain. The CDR3 runs to 15 residues. Looked up from germline, CDR1 is MRHNA and CDR2 is SNTAGT. V was trimmed by 0 bases and J by 4 bases, leaving 7 bases between them. CDR3 protein: CASSDSISGANVLTF. CDR3 nucleotide sequence: TGTGCCAGCAGTGACTCGATTTCCGGGGCCAACGTCCTGACTTTC.

This clone has a handful of counts. This chain uses TRBV11-1 with TRBJ2-7, with D hard to call. Per germline, CDR1 SGHAT and CDR2 FQDESV (reference sequence). The CDR3 loop spans 11 amino acids. The germline V and J ends were trimmed by 2 bases and 10 bases, with 9 bases remaining between them. For the CDR3, the DNA is TGTGCCAGCAGCTTATACAGTTTACAGTACTTC. Translated: CASSLYSLQYF.

This sequence joins TRBV7-2 and TRBJ2-7; D might be TRBD2 (6 bases). The germline CDR1 and CDR2 sequences are SGHTA and FQGNSA. Trimming took off 1 base at V and 1 base at J, with 8 bases between the two ends. The CDR3 has 14 amino acids. Here the CDR3 DNA reads TGTGCCAGCAGCTTAGGGGGGGAATCCTACGAGCAGTACTTC. It translates to CASSLGGESYEQYF.

The V gene is TRBV9, the J gene TRBJ1-2; no reliable D call. Deletions cut 0 bases from V and 2 bases from J, with 8 bases between. The CDR3 runs to 14 residues. CDR1 SGDLS and CDR2 YYNGEE come from the germline V gene. CDR3 sequence (DNA): TGTGCCAGCAGCGTAGCACCGGGGAACTATGGCTACACCTTC. Translating it yields CASSVAPGNYGYTF.

The chain employs TRBV9 and TRBJ2-7; 14 bases are a match to TRBD2. Losses at the gene ends were 3 bases for V and 6 bases for J; bases not matched to a gene: 5. CDR3 length equals 15 residues. Germline V gene lookup returns CDR1 SGDLS and CDR2 YYNGEE. CDR3 amino acids: CASSAGLAGETEQYF. The CDR3 nucleotides read TGTGCCAGCAGCGCGGGACTAGCGGGAGAGACCGAGCAGTACTTC.

The chain uses TRBV28 and TRBJ1-6, with D unclear. Trimming took off 3 bases at V and 10 bases at J, with 10 bases between the two ends. The CDR3 covers 13 residues. CDR1 and CDR2 from the germline V gene are MDHEN and SYDVKM. DNA for the CDR3: TGTGCCAGCAGTTTGGGGTGGGTCTCACCCCTCCACTTT. Translation gives CASSLGWVSPLHF.

This chain links TRBV5-1 with TRBJ2-2, with D perhaps matching TRBD1 or TRBD2 (5 bases each). V was pared by 2 bases and J by 4 bases, with 12 bases between. This CDR3 is built from 15 residues. Germline V gene lookup returns CDR1 SGHRS and CDR2 YFSETQ. CDR3 residues: CASSLRDGGTGELFF. The CDR3 nucleotides are TGCGCCAGCAGCTTAAGGGATGGGGGCACCGGGGAGCTGTTTTTT.

This sequence joins TRBV10-3 and TRBJ2-1; D call uncertain. V was shortened by 2 bases and J by 0 bases, with 5 bases between the two germline ends. Looked up from germline, CDR1 is ENHRY and CDR2 is SYGVKD. The CDR3 contains 14 residues. As DNA, the CDR3 is TGTGCCATCAGTGAGGCGGTCTCCTACAATGAGCAGTTCTTC. Protein sequence: CAISEAVSYNEQFF.

J is TRBJ2-2 and V is TRBV4-1; tentative D call: TRBD1 (6 bases). The V end was cut by 4 bases, the J end by 8 bases, with 17 bases between. This CDR3 comprises 15 residues. CDR1 is MGHRA, CDR2 YSYEKL, per germline. As DNA, the CDR3 is TGCGCCAGCAGCCCCCCGATCAGGGGATCGGGGGAGCTGTTTTTT. This translates into CASSPPIRGSGELFF.

The chain combines TRBV7-3 with TRBJ2-3; TRBD2 matches at 7 bases. Germline CDR1 SGHTA, CDR2 FQGTGA. Germline trimming cut 2 bases from V and 2 bases from J; bases unmatched to any gene: 7. The CDR3 has 16 residues. The CDR3 region is CASSLGSSGSTDTQYF. CDR3 DNA: TGTGCCAGCAGCTTAGGGTCTAGCGGATCCACAGATACGCAGTATTTT.

The chain couples TRBV6-1 to TRBJ1-6; tentative D call: TRBD1 (5 bases). Trimming removed 3 bases at V and 10 bases at J, with 13 bases between. CDR3 length: 14 amino acids. CDR1 is MNHNS and CDR2 is SASEGT in the germline V gene. Written as DNA, the CDR3 is TGTGCCAGCAGTGAGGCAAGGGCAGGGTCACCCCTCCACTTT. It is translated as CASSEARAGSPLHF.

The chain employs TRBV6-4 and TRBJ2-1; 7 bases fit TRBD1. V shed 8 bases, J shed 8 bases, and the junction held 12 bases outside the gene matches. Germline V gives CDR1 MRHNA, CDR2 SNTAGT. The CDR3 loop spans 14 amino acids. CDR3 DNA: TGTGCCAGCCGGAAGGGGGCAGCTAGAGATGAGCAGTTCTTC. This translates into CASRKGAARDEQFF.

The rearrangement links TRBV4-1 to TRBJ2-1; no clear D gene. Trimming removed 4 bases at V and 4 bases at J, with 11 bases between. Germline-derived CDR1 and CDR2 are MGHRA and YSYEKL. This CDR3 has 14 residues. DNA for the CDR3: TGCGCCAGCAGCCTAACAGCAATTTACAATGAGCAGTTCTTC. It codes for CASSLTAIYNEQFF.

The chain employs TRBV6-1 and TRBJ1-5; 8 positions agree with TRBD1. This CDR3 contains 16 residues. V dropped 4 bases and J dropped 2; count of bases not matched to a gene: 7. CDR1 and CDR2 from the germline V gene are MNHNS and SASEGT. The CDR3 nucleotides are TGTGCCAGCAGTGGAACAGGGGGTTCGGGCAATCAGCCCCAGCATTTT. Protein: CASSGTGGSGNQPQHF.

The chain uses TRBV5-6 and TRBJ1-1, with 8 bases aligning to TRBD1. The V and J ends lost 5 bases and 3 bases, in that order; junction bases with no gene match: 6. CDR1 and CDR2 from the germline V gene are SGHDT and YYEEEE. This CDR3 region has 14 residues. The DNA for the CDR3 is TGTGCCAGCAGTCTACAGGGGGGCTACACTGAAGCTTTCTTT. The encoded protein is CASSLQGGYTEAFF.

The chain links TRBV19 to TRBJ1-2, with 8 bases aligning to TRBD1. In germline, CDR1 is LNHDA, CDR2 SQIVND (reference sequence). The CDR3 sequence is 15 residues long. J was trimmed by 7 bases and V by 3 bases; bases with no gene match: 10. Here the CDR3 reads CASSIPQGAQSGYTF. The CDR3 DNA sequence: TGTGCCAGTAGTATCCCTCAGGGGGCGCAGTCTGGCTACACCTTC.

The V gene is TRBV18, the J gene TRBJ1-2, with 11 bases lining up with TRBD1. The V and J ends lost 2 bases and 3 bases, in that order; junction bases with no gene match: 5. Germline-derived CDR1 and CDR2 are KGHSH and LQKENI. This CDR3 is 16 amino acids long. The CDR3 spells CASSPVDRGLDYGYTF. The CDR3 nucleotides are TGTGCCAGCTCACCAGTGGACAGGGGGCTAGACTATGGCTACACCTTC.

The chain employs TRBV5-1 and TRBJ1-1; D ambiguous. V was trimmed by 1 base and J by 2 bases, leaving 18 bases between them. Germline CDR1 reads SGHRS; CDR2 reads YFSETQ. This CDR3 has 17 residues. Here the CDR3 reads CASSLRSGLGTNTEAFF. CDR3 DNA: TGCGCCAGCAGCTTGAGGTCCGGCCTCGGCACAAACACTGAAGCTTTCTTT. Based on the CDR3 plus reference TRBV5-1 and TRBJ1-1, the full variable domain is KAGVTQTPRYLIKTRGQQVTLSCSPISGHRSVSWYQQTPGQGLQFLFEYFSETQRNKGNFPGRFSGRQFSNSRSEMNVSTLELGDSALYLCASSLRSGLGTNTEAFFGQGTRLTVV.

This clone was counted only a few times. The genes are TRBV18 and TRBJ2-7; TRBD2 matches at 8 bases. Trimming cost V 1 base and J 5 bases; bases outside gene matches: 7. The CDR3 covers 15 residues. CDR1 is KGHSH and CDR2 is LQKENI in the germline V gene. The CDR3 reads CASSPLVRGGHEQYF. CDR3 in DNA: TGTGCCAGCTCACCACTGGTCCGGGGGGGACACGAGCAGTACTTC.

This chain links TRBV6-5 with TRBJ1-1; perhaps TRBD1 as D (6 bases). The germline gives CDR1 MNHEY, CDR2 SVGAGI. V lost 6 bases to trimming and J lost 6 bases, with 14 bases between them. This CDR3 has 13 amino acids. The CDR3 spells CASSGTGYSEAFF. The CDR3 bases are TGTGCCAGCAGCGGTACAGGGTATTCTGAAGCTTTCTTT.

This chain links TRBV27 with TRBJ2-7; either TRBD1 or TRBD2 may fit D (5 bases each). Germline values: CDR1 MNHEY, CDR2 SMNVEV (reference sequence). The V end lost 8 bases, the J end lost 2 bases, and 13 bases lay between the germline ends. The CDR3 sequence is 13 residues long. CDR3 in amino acids: CASSWGRAYEQYF. The CDR3 bases are TGTGCCAGCTCTTGGGGGAGAGCCTACGAGCAGTACTTC.

V is TRBV15 and J is TRBJ1-3; unclear D gene. The CDR3 loop spans 14 amino acids. V was shortened by 5 bases and J by 0 bases, with 8 bases between the two germline ends. The germline gives CDR1 LNHNV, CDR2 YYDKDF (reference sequence). The CDR3 region is CATSLGHSGNTIYF. The DNA of the CDR3 is TGTGCCACCAGCCTGGGCCACTCTGGAAACACCATATATTTT.

The table lists this clone with a count of one. V and J are TRBV6-1 and TRBJ2-5; TRBD2 is a possible D gene (6 bases). The CDR3 runs to 15 residues. The V and J ends lost 1 base and 4 bases respectively, with 13 bases between them. Per the germline V gene, CDR1 is MNHNS and CDR2 is SASEGT. DNA of the CDR3: TGTGCCAGCAGTGAAGGGTCCCAGGGAGGAGAGACCCAGTACTTC. Protein product: CASSEGSQGGETQYF.

V usage is TRBV27 and J usage is TRBJ1-2, with D tentatively TRBD1 (5 bases). This CDR3 has 14 residues. Germline CDR1 reads MNHEY; CDR2 reads SMNVEV (reference sequence). With 6 bases removed from V and 8 bases from J, the gap between germline ends came to 19 bases. The CDR3 region is CASSNPSKGEGYTF. The CDR3 bases are TGTGCCAGCAGCAACCCCTCTAAAGGGGAAGGCTACACCTTC.